These 27 T cell receptor beta chains share one sample of origin, sequenced in a study of T cell repertoires in cytomegalovirus infection. TCRdb itself ran the reads through MiXCR, one entry per CDR3 protein. Of 150,000 to 200,000 distinct CDR3 sequences listed, roughly an eighth are singletons. Sequencing used PBMCs. The source of these receptors is a human donor in good health (CMV status not recorded). Some clones in this sample may be carry-over from other donors' samples.

This clonotype came up a few times. The CDR3 sequence: CSARDPGGRVGYTF. The DNA for the CDR3 is TGCAGTGCTAGAGATCCGGGAGGGAGGGTTGGCTACACCTTC. The chain joins TRBV20-1 to TRBJ1-2; D is undetermined. This CDR3 has 14 residues. Germline loops: CDR1 DFQATT, CDR2 SNEGSKA (reference sequence). The ends were cut back, 0 bases at V and 7 bases at J, with 15 bases in the middle.

There are many counts of this clonotype. The gene calls are TRBV2 and TRBJ1-3; 7 positions match TRBD1. The CDR3 sequence is 17 residues long. V lost 0 bases, J lost 2 bases, and 7 bases stayed unmatched. In germline, CDR1 is SNHLY, CDR2 FYNNEI. The DNA of the CDR3 is TGTGCCAGCAGTGAAGCACCTGACAGGGTCGCTGGAAACACCATATATTTT. Its protein product is CASSEAPDRVAGNTIYF.

This clonotype has more than one count but fewer than ten. V gene TRBV15 combines with J gene TRBJ1-5, with D perhaps TRBD1 (5 bases). This CDR3 has 14 amino acids. V lost 5 bases, J lost 2 bases, and 10 bases lay in between. The germline gives CDR1 LNHNV, CDR2 YYDKDF (reference sequence). In DNA, the CDR3 is TGTGCCACCAGCGGTGGGGGTGGCAATCAGCCCCAGCATTTT. As protein: CATSGGGGNQPQHF.

This clonotype was picked up a small number of times. The chain links TRBV29-1 to TRBJ2-7, with D possibly TRBD2 on 6 matching bases. The CDR3 runs 14 residues. V was pared by 5 bases and J by 3 bases, with 17 bases between. Germline V CDR1 and CDR2: SQVTM, ANQGSEA. CDR3 in amino acids: CSVYGGEFNYEQYF. The CDR3 region has the DNA TGCAGCGTTTATGGCGGGGAGTTTAACTACGAGCAGTACTTC.

This clonotype was found many times. The CDR3 coding sequence is TGTGCCAGCAGCTCGCCCAGAGCGGGAATATACAATGAGCAGTTCTTC. It yields the protein CASSSPRAGIYNEQFF. The chain uses TRBV11-3 and TRBJ2-1; 7 bases are a match to TRBD2. This CDR3 comprises 16 residues. CDR1 is SGHNT, CDR2 YENEEA, per germline. The ends lost 4 bases at V and 4 bases at J; junction bases unmatched: 10.

This clonotype was observed a handful of times. The chain has TRBV20-1 and TRBJ1-5, with a tentative D call TRBD1 (6 bases). Deletions cut 3 bases from V and 1 base from J, with 25 bases between. The CDR3 covers 19 residues. Germline-derived CDR1 and CDR2 are DFQATT and SNEGSKA (reference sequence). This chain's CDR3 is CSASVQGLRGDLSNQPQHF. In nucleotides, the CDR3 is TGCAGTGCTAGTGTTCAGGGGCTAAGGGGAGATCTAAGCAATCAGCCCCAGCATTTT.

This clonotype has at least ten counts. The chain uses TRBV7-2 and TRBJ2-3; 14 nucleotides align to TRBD2. Germline loops: CDR1 SGHTA, CDR2 FQGNSA. CDR3 size: 16 residues. The J segment lost 6 bases and the V segment lost 6 bases, leaving 8 bases of the junction unmatched. The CDR3 region is CASRPGTSGRFDTQYF. CDR3 coding DNA: TGTGCCAGCAGACCCGGGACTAGCGGGAGATTTGATACGCAGTATTTT.

The gene calls are TRBV4-1 and TRBJ1-5, with 9 nucleotides matching TRBD1. Germline V gives CDR1 MGHRA, CDR2 YSYEKL. Trimming took 0 bases from V and 5 from J; bases not matched to a gene: 5. The CDR3 has 16 amino acids. As DNA, the CDR3 is TGCGCCAGCAGCCAAGATAGTTACAGGGGGCATCAGCCCCAGCATTTT. This sequence encodes CASSQDSYRGHQPQHF.

This clonotype was recorded a few times. The V and J genes are TRBV5-1 and TRBJ2-3; 9 bases fit TRBD2. The CDR3 spans 17 residues. In germline, CDR1 is SGHRS, CDR2 YFSETQ. After removal of 4 bases from V and 9 bases from J, the junction contained 18 bases not matched to a gene. The CDR3, as DNA: TGCGCCAGCAGCGCCCATACGGGACTAGCAACTTTTTTGACGCAGTATTTT. Amino acid sequence: CASSAHTGLATFLTQYF.

The rearrangement uses TRBV28 and TRBJ2-7; tentatively, D is TRBD2 (6 bases). Germline V gene data show CDR1 as MDHEN and CDR2 as SYDVKM. Trimming stripped 6 bases from V and 3 bases from J, with 18 bases between. The CDR3 covers 15 residues. CDR3 amino acids: CASSPGLWVSYEQYF. The CDR3 nucleotides are TGTGCCAGCAGCCCGGGACTCTGGGTTAGCTACGAGCAGTACTTC.

CDR3 in amino acids: CASSQDFGRVDGYTF. DNA of the CDR3: TGCGCCAGCAGCCAGGATTTCGGAAGGGTAGATGGCTACACCTTC. The genes are TRBV4-1 and TRBJ1-2; no firm D call. V was clipped by 3 bases and J by 6 bases, with 17 bases between them. The CDR3 consists of 15 residues. Germline V gene lookup returns CDR1 MGHRA and CDR2 YSYEKL.

In its sample, this clonotype was seen a few times. The chain couples TRBV7-2 to TRBJ2-1; D call uncertain. Trimming removed 0 bases at V and 2 bases at J, with 2 bases between. Germline lookup yields CDR1 SGHTA and CDR2 FQGNSA. The CDR3 has 13 residues. The CDR3 spells CASSLAAYNEQFF. The CDR3 nucleotides read TGTGCCAGCAGCTTAGCGGCCTACAATGAGCAGTTCTTC.

This clonotype has ten or more counts. The chain joins TRBV5-1 to TRBJ2-3, with 8 bases aligning to TRBD2. Trimming cost V 4 bases and J 0 bases; bases outside gene matches: 1. Per germline, CDR1 SGHRS and CDR2 YFSETQ. The CDR3 runs to 14 residues. CDR3 in amino acids: CASSERGSTDTQYF. In DNA, the CDR3 is TGCGCCAGCAGCGAGCGGGGGAGCACAGATACGCAGTATTTT.

The genes are TRBV28 and TRBJ2-5; D remains unclear. The CDR3 covers 13 residues. V lost 3 bases and J 4 bases, leaving 9 bases between the germline ends. CDR1 MDHEN and CDR2 SYDVKM come from the germline V gene. This CDR3 reads CASSFLGTETQYF. Here the CDR3 DNA reads TGTGCCAGCAGTTTCTTAGGTACAGAGACCCAGTACTTC.

This clonotype has a count of ten or more. This rearrangement joins TRBV7-3 to TRBJ1-6, with D hard to call. Germline V gene lookup returns CDR1 SGHTA and CDR2 FQGTGA. The CDR3 length is 16 residues. The V end lost 2 bases, the J end lost 3 bases, and 11 bases lay between the germline ends. In nucleotides, the CDR3 is TGTGCCAGCAGCTTACTCGCCCGGTTCTATAATTCACCCCTCCACTTT. It is translated as CASSLLARFYNSPLHF.

This clonotype showed up many times. The rearrangement links TRBV7-8 to TRBJ2-7, with a possible D match to TRBD2 (5 bases). Germline CDR1 is SGHVS and CDR2 is FQNEAQ. V shed 1 base and J shed 0 bases, with 10 bases lying between them. This CDR3 contains 15 residues. Written as DNA, the CDR3 is TGTGCCAGCAGCTTAGTAATAGCGCGCTCCTACGAGCAGTACTTC. Its translation: CASSLVIARSYEQYF. The variable domain in full, completed from reference TRBV7-8 and TRBJ2-7, reads GAGVSQSPRYKVAKRGQDVALRCDPISGHVSLFWYQQALGQGPEFLTYFQNEAQLDKSGLPSDRFFAERPEGSVSTLKIQRTQQEDSAVYLCASSLVIARSYEQYFGPGTRLTVT.

This chain joins TRBV18 and TRBJ2-5; D uncertain. This CDR3 is 13 amino acids long. Germline CDR1 is KGHSH and CDR2 is LQKENI. V was shortened by 3 bases and J by 5 bases, with 10 bases between the two germline ends. The chain's CDR3 is CASSPITAETQYF. The CDR3 coding sequence is TGTGCCAGCTCACCGATCACCGCCGAGACCCAGTACTTC.

The rearrangement links TRBV6-2 or TRBV6-3 to TRBJ1-5; 7 nucleotides match TRBD1. The CDR3 totals 16 residues. CDR1 and CDR2 from the germline V gene are MNHEY and SVGEGT. Trimming at V came to 2 bases and at J to 7 bases, leaving 11 bases not matched to a gene. The CDR3 DNA reads as TGTGCCAGCAGTTACGAATACCGACAGGGTGGCCAGCCCCAGCATTTT. This gives the protein CASSYEYRQGGQPQHF.

The V call is TRBV7-8, the J call TRBJ1-4, with unresolved D. The CDR3 consists of 14 residues. Trimming removed 1 base at V and 8 bases at J, with 11 bases between. CDR1 and CDR2 (germline): SGHVS, FQNEAQ. CDR3 in amino acids: CASSLDRVGEKLFF. The DNA for the CDR3 is TGTGCCAGCAGCTTAGACCGAGTTGGGGAAAAACTGTTTTTT. The full variable domain, in which reference TRBV7-8 and TRBJ1-4 provide the parts outside the CDR3, is GAGVSQSPRYKVAKRGQDVALRCDPISGHVSLFWYQQALGQGPEFLTYFQNEAQLDKSGLPSDRFFAERPEGSVSTLKIQRTQQEDSAVYLCASSLDRVGEKLFFGSGTQLSVL.

The gene calls are TRBV6-8 and TRBJ2-6; tentative D call: TRBD1 (5 bases). Deletions cut 0 bases from V and 0 bases from J, with 12 bases between. Looked up from germline, CDR1 is MNHGY and CDR2 is SAAAGT. The CDR3 is made up of 18 amino acids. Here the CDR3 DNA reads TGTGCCAGCAGTTACTCGCGGCAGGGAAGCTCTGGGGCCAACGTCCTGACTTTC. Translation gives CASSYSRQGSSGANVLTF.

This clonotype has only a few counts. This chain links TRBV18 with TRBJ2-1, with 8 bases aligning to TRBD2. Trimming at V came to 8 bases and at J to 3 bases, leaving 3 bases not matched to a gene. This CDR3 has 13 residues. Per the germline V gene, CDR1 is KGHSH and CDR2 is LQKENI. In DNA form, the CDR3 reads TGTGCCAGCGGTAGCGGGATCTACAATGAGCAGTTCTTC. It is translated as CASGSGIYNEQFF.

The V and J genes are TRBV19 and TRBJ2-7; 7 bases agree with TRBD2. V was clipped by 3 bases and J by 3 bases; unmatched bases: 11. Germline V lookup: CDR1 LNHDA, CDR2 SQIVND (reference sequence). The CDR3 contains 16 residues. CDR3 sequence (DNA): TGTGCCAGTAGTATTGGGCTAGCGGACGCCCTCTACGAGCAGTACTTC. Protein product: CASSIGLADALYEQYF.

This clonotype was observed a few times. The chain recombines TRBV20-1 with TRBJ1-4, with a possible D match to TRBD1 (5 bases). Per germline, CDR1 DFQATT and CDR2 SNEGSKA (reference sequence). This CDR3 has 15 residues. V lost 3 bases to trimming and J lost 4 bases, with 15 bases between them. The CDR3 DNA is TGCAGTGCTAGTAAGGGGCCACCCCTTAATGAAAAACTGTTTTTT. Protein sequence: CSASKGPPLNEKLFF.

The chain uses TRBV30 and TRBJ2-1; 9 nucleotides line up with TRBD2. Germline V gene sequence: CDR1 GTSNPN, CDR2 SVGIG (reference sequence). V was pared by 1 base and J by 2 bases, with 6 bases of the junction left unmatched. The CDR3 is 16 residues long. The CDR3 protein is CAWSGDSGSPYNEQFF. CDR3 sequence (DNA): TGTGCCTGGAGTGGGGATAGCGGGAGCCCCTACAATGAGCAGTTCTTC. Full variable domain (missing parts from reference TRBV30 and TRBJ2-1): SQTIHQWPATLVQPVGSPLSLECTVEGTSNPNLYWYRQAAGRGLQLLFYSVGIGQISSEVPQNLSASRPQDRQFILSSKKLLLSDSGFYLCAWSGDSGSPYNEQFFGPGTRLTVL.

The chain links TRBV28 to TRBJ2-7; 8 bases align to TRBD2. J was trimmed by 2 bases and V by 6 bases; bases with no gene match: 6. This CDR3 contains 14 residues. CDR1 MDHEN and CDR2 SYDVKM come from the germline V gene. CDR3 sequence reads: CASRVAGSTYEQYF. CDR3 in DNA: TGTGCCAGCAGGGTAGCGGGATCAACCTACGAGCAGTACTTC.

The chain employs TRBV6-5 and TRBJ1-1; D is possibly TRBD1 (5 bases). Per the germline V gene, CDR1 is MNHEY and CDR2 is SVGAGI. This CDR3 spans 14 amino acids. V was cut by 7 bases and J by 4 bases, with 16 bases left in between. The CDR3 nucleotides read TGTGCCAGCACCCGCCCAGGGATGGGCACTGAAGCTTTCTTT. Protein sequence: CASTRPGMGTEAFF.

There are a few counts of this clonotype. The V and J genes are TRBV7-8 and TRBJ2-7; 15 nucleotides agree with TRBD2. Germline values: CDR1 SGHVS, CDR2 FQNEAQ. This CDR3 has 18 amino acids. Trimming removed 5 bases from V and 3 bases from J; junction bases left unmatched: 11. This chain's CDR3 is CASSAMGLAGGGGYEQYF. CDR3 nucleotides: TGTGCCAGCAGCGCCATGGGACTAGCGGGAGGAGGGGGCTACGAGCAGTACTTC.